This T cell receptor (beta chain) was profiled in a study of blood T cell repertoires in COVID-19. Study as a whole: PBMCs, B-cell-depleted T cells, or T cells provided the cDNA or gDNA that made up the material.

V lost 2 bases, J lost 11 bases, and 8 bases stayed unmatched. CDR1 SGHDT and CDR2 YYEEEE come from the germline V gene. This CDR3 is built from 13 residues. Enrolment of Seattle patients took place during active infection, and they were followed longitudinally. Per the original data handling: Estimation of nucleated cell counts was performed using reference gene primer amplification. Clones were read by immunoSEQ multiplex PCR, and TCRdb kept only the in-frame ones, dropping some. The V and J calls and clone size were taken over from that table, and D and trimming were inferred from the DNA. The repertoire consists of 210,000 or so clones, with about 84% occurring once and the leading ten covering around 7.8%.

Input material: peripheral blood. This receptor was taken from a woman of 80 years or more with COVID-19, enrolled during active disease. The genes are TRBV5-6 and TRBJ2-5; 8 bases match TRBD1. The CDR3: CASSFAGGVEQYF. As DNA, the CDR3 is TGTGCCAGCAGCTTCGCAGGGGGCGTTGAGCAGTACTTC.